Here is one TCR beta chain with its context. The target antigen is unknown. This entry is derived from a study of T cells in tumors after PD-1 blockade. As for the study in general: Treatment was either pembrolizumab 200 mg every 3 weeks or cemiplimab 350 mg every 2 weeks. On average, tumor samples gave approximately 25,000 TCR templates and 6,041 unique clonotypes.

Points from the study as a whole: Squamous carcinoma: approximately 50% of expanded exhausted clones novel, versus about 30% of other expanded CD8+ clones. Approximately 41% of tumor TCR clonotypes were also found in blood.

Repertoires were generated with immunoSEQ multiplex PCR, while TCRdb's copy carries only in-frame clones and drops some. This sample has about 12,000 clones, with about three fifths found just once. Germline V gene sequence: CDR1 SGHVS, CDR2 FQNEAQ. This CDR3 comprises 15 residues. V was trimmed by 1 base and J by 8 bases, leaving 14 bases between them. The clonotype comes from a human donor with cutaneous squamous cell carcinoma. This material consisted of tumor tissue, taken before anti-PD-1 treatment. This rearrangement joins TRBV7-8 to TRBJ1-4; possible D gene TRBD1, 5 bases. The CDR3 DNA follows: TGTGCCAGCAGCTTAGAGCCACAGGCAGGGGAAAAACTGTTTTTT. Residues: CASSLEPQAGEKLFF.